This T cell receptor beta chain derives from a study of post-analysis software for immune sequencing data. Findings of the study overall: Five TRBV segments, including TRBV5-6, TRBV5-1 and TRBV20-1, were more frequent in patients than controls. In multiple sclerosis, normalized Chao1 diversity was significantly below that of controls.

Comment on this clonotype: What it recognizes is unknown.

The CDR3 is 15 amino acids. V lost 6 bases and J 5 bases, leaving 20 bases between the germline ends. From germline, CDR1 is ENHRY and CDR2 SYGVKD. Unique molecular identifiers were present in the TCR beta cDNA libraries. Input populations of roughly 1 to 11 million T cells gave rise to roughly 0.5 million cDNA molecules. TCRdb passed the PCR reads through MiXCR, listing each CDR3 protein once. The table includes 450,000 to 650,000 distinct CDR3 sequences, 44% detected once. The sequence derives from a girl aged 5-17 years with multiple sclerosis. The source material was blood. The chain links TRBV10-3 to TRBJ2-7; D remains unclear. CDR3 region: CAIRGWLPHFDEQYF. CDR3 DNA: TGTGCCATCAGGGGCTGGCTCCCCCACTTTGACGAGCAGTACTTC.